The clone carrying this TCR beta chain was counted a few times. The sample belongs to a study of Graves' ophthalmopathy and Graves' hyperthyroidism. Exclusion covered patients with other autoimmune diseases or uncontrolled infections (as well as pregnancy or lactation). Per the germline V gene, CDR1 is GTSNPN and CDR2 is SVGIG (reference sequence). The V end was cut by 5 bases, the J end by 0 bases, with 13 bases between. The CDR3 has 14 residues. Amplification of the TCR beta CDR3 regions used RNA transcripts (as template). Second-round multiplex PCR came after a first-round RT-PCR that employed HTBI primers. MiXCR, applied by TCRdb to the multiplex PCR reads, yields one record per CDR3 protein. The table has 580,000 or so distinct CDR3 sequences, less than 45% seen once; the top ten hold around 4.6%.

The origin of this receptor is an adult man with Graves' hyperthyroidism. Material for sequencing was peripheral blood or thyroid tissue (not recorded which). J is TRBJ1-1 and V is TRBV30; D is undetermined. The CDR3 coding sequence is TGTGCCTGGCTAAAGTTGACGGTGAACACTGAAGCTTTCTTT. This codes for CAWLKLTVNTEAFF.